The 10 T cell receptor beta chains presented below share a single source sample, sequenced in a study of post-analysis software for immune sequencing data. No antigen has been assigned to these receptors. Carried by the TCR beta cDNA libraries were unique molecular identifiers. TCRdb independently ran MiXCR on the PCR reads; one entry per CDR3 protein. The profile covers a few hundred thousand distinct CDR3 sequences, with less than 40% appearing a single time and under 5.5% taken by the ten largest. General study points: Comparison of patients with controls showed about 5 TRBV segments more frequent in patients, TRBV5-6, TRBV5-1 and TRBV20-1 among them.

The source material was blood. The receptors derive from a girl between 10 and 17 years old with multiple sclerosis.

In its sample, this clonotype was seen many times. The chain carries TRBV28 and TRBJ2-1, with D possibly being TRBD2 (7 bases). The germline V gene has CDR1 MDHEN and CDR2 SYDVKM. Trimming shortened V by 9 bases and J by 7 bases, and 22 bases separated the two germline ends. The CDR3 has 15 amino acids. The CDR3 nucleotides are TGTGCCAGTGCTCCGGGCGGGGGCCTCGGGAATGAGCAGTTCTTC. Translated: CASAPGGGLGNEQFF.

This clonotype showed up just once. CDR3 region: CAISDSSGTAVSNQPQHF. As DNA, the CDR3 is TGTGCCATCAGTGACTCGAGTGGGACGGCGGTTAGCAATCAGCCCCAGCATTTT. The chain employs TRBV10-3 and TRBJ1-5; TRBD1 is a possible D gene (5 bases). The V gene lost 3 bases and the J gene lost 0 bases, with 18 bases spanning the gap. Germline loops: CDR1 ENHRY, CDR2 SYGVKD. The CDR3 spans 18 residues.

The table lists this clonotype with a few counts. V and J are TRBV10-3 and TRBJ2-1; 14 nucleotides align to TRBD2. CDR1 and CDR2 (germline): ENHRY, SYGVKD. The V gene end was trimmed by 6 bases and the J gene end by 1 base; junction bases not matched to a gene: 11. The CDR3 is 19 residues long. The CDR3 spells CAIRTGTSGSKVSYNEQFF. The CDR3 DNA reads as TGTGCCATCAGAACCGGGACTAGCGGGAGTAAGGTGTCCTACAATGAGCAGTTCTTC.

At least ten counts were recorded for this clonotype. V gene TRBV12-3 or TRBV12-4 combines with J gene TRBJ1-2; TRBD1 aligns across 9 bases. There are 14 residues in the CDR3. The J segment lost 5 bases and the V segment lost 5 bases, leaving 6 bases of the junction unmatched. DNA of the CDR3: TGTGCCAGCAGTCCCGAGACAGGGGGGTATGGCTACACCTTC. Residues: CASSPETGGYGYTF.

The chain employs TRBV2 and TRBJ1-2; D not resolved. The V end was cut by 3 bases, the J end by 8 bases, with 13 bases between. The germline gives CDR1 SNHLY, CDR2 FYNNEI. This CDR3 has 13 amino acids. CDR3 sequence reads: CASSDGVVSGYTF. The CDR3 DNA sequence: TGTGCCAGCAGTGACGGGGTGGTTAGCGGCTACACCTTC.

This clonotype was detected ten times or more. This chain links TRBV20-1 with TRBJ1-1, with D possibly TRBD1 on 6 matching bases. Per germline, CDR1 DFQATT and CDR2 SNEGSKA (reference sequence). The CDR3 sequence is 14 residues long. Trimming left V 1 base short and J 1 base short, with 10 bases between. The CDR3 DNA sequence: TGCAGTGCTAGAGTGGGGACACGGAACACTGAAGCTTTCTTT. It yields the protein CSARVGTRNTEAFF.

This clonotype was observed a handful of times. This rearrangement joins TRBV13 to TRBJ1-4, with D tentatively TRBD1 (6 bases). Germline CDR1 reads PRHDT; CDR2 reads FYEKMQ (reference sequence). This CDR3 spans 13 amino acids. Deletions cut 2 bases from V and 7 bases from J, with 8 bases between. CDR3 sequence reads: CASSLNRVEKLFF. The CDR3 bases are TGTGCCAGCAGCTTAAACAGGGTTGAAAAACTGTTTTTT.

About this clonotype itself: A read error is possible here, since a much larger clone lies one base away. This chain joins TRBV6-5 and TRBJ2-1; D is unresolved. The germline V gene has CDR1 MNHEY and CDR2 SVGAGI. The CDR3 has 15 residues. V was clipped by 0 bases and J by 6 bases, with 12 bases between them. In DNA form, the CDR3 reads TGTGCCAGCAGTTACTCGGGCACATCGGGCAATGAGCAGTTCTTC. Protein sequence: CASSYSGTSGNEQFF.

V is TRBV4-1 and J is TRBJ2-7; TRBD1 matches 7 bases. The germline V gene has CDR1 MGHRA and CDR2 YSYEKL. J lost 2 bases, V lost 0 bases, and 7 bases had no gene match. The CDR3 is made up of 16 amino acids. CDR3 amino acids: CASSQDGSGTAYEQYF. The CDR3 nucleotides are TGCGCCAGCAGCCAAGATGGTTCCGGGACAGCCTACGAGCAGTACTTC.

The chain uses TRBV7-2 and TRBJ2-5; TRBD1 agrees at 10 bases. CDR3 length equals 18 residues. V lost 5 bases, J lost 5 bases, and 17 bases stayed unmatched. CDR1 is SGHTA, CDR2 FQGNSA, per germline. The CDR3 DNA follows: TGTGCCAGCAGCCAACACGGTTTCGGGACAGGGGAACGGGAGACCCAGTACTTC. Its translation is CASSQHGFGTGERETQYF.